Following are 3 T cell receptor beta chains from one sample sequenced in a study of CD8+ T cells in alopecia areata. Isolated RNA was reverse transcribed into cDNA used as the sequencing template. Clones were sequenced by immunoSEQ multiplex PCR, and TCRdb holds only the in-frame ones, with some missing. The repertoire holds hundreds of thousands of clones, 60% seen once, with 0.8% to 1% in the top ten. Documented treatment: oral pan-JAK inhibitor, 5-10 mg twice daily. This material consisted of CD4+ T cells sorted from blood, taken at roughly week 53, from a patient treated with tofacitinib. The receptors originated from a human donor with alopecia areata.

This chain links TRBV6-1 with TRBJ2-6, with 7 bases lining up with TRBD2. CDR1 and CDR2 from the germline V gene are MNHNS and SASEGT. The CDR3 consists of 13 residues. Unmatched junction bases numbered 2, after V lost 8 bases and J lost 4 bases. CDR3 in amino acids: CASRGVGANVLTF. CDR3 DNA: TGTGCCAGCCGGGGGGTCGGGGCCAACGTCCTGACTTTC.

DNA for the CDR3: TGTGCCAGCAGCTTGGCAACCCAAGTGACTGAAGCTTTCTTT. Translated: CASSLATQVTEAFF. The genes are TRBV5-4 and TRBJ1-1, with no clear D. This CDR3 is 14 amino acids long. Germline values: CDR1 SGHNT, CDR2 YYREEE (reference sequence). With 0 bases removed from V and 5 bases from J, the gap between germline ends came to 11 bases. Drawing the rest from reference TRBV5-4 and TRBJ1-1, the complete variable domain is ETGVTQSPTHLIKTRGQQVTLRCSSQSGHNTVSWYQQALGQGPQFIFQYYREEENGRGNFPPRFSGLQFPNYSSELNVNALELDDSALYLCASSLATQVTEAFFGQGTRLTVV.

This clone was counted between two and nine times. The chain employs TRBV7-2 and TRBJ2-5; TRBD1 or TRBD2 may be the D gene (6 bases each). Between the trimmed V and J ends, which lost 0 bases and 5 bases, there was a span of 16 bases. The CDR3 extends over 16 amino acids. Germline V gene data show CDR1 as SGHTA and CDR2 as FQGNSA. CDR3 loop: CASSLALATGTETQYF. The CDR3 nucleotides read TGTGCCAGCAGCTTAGCGCTAGCGACAGGCACCGAGACCCAGTACTTC.